The 25 T cell receptor beta chains below come from one sample, sequenced in a study of T-cell reconstitution after alpha-beta-depleted transplantation in children. During its preparation, the TCRbeta library received unique molecular identifiers. MiXCR was run by TCRdb on the PCR reads, yielding one entry per CDR3 protein. Found here are about 540,000 distinct CDR3 sequences, around 19% of them singletons; the top ten hold over 3%. This specimen was PBMCs from the stem cell graft donor, taken from the stem cell graft. The receptors originated from a human donor who donated a stem cell graft to a child with acute lymphoblastic leukemia.

This sequence joins TRBV20-1 and TRBJ2-7, with 8 bases identical to TRBD2. CDR1 and CDR2 from the germline V gene are DFQATT and SNEGSKA (reference sequence). Trimming cost V 3 bases and J 2 bases; bases outside gene matches: 6. There are 14 residues in the CDR3. The CDR3 sequence is CSARTALAAYEQYF. As DNA, the CDR3 is TGCAGTGCTAGGACGGCACTAGCGGCCTACGAGCAGTACTTC.

This chain links TRBV14 with TRBJ1-1, with D possibly TRBD1 on 6 matching bases. This CDR3 region has 13 residues. Germline CDR1 and CDR2: SGHDN and FVKESK. The CDR3 DNA sequence: TGTGTAATCGAGAAACAGGGCAACACTGAAGCTTTCTTT. It encodes CVIEKQGNTEAFF.

About this clonotype: At one end the junction does not follow the germline gene, possibly because of a read error. The chain employs TRBV12-3 or TRBV12-4 and TRBJ1-3; TRBD1 aligns across 9 bases. The CDR3 has 15 amino acids. The CDR3 nucleotides read TGTGCCAGCAGGGGACAGGGCAACTCTGGAAACACCATGTATTTT. It is translated as CASRGQGNSGNTMYF.

This chain joins TRBV18 and TRBJ1-5, with a weak D call TRBD1 (5 bases). Germline assignment: CDR1 KGHSH and CDR2 LQKENI. The V gene lost 6 bases and the J gene lost 0 bases, with 21 bases spanning the gap. The CDR3 extends over 18 amino acids. The CDR3 region is CASSPFGGASNSNQPQHF. The CDR3 DNA sequence: TGTGCCAGCTCCCCCTTCGGAGGGGCCTCTAATAGCAATCAGCCCCAGCATTTT. Based on the CDR3 plus reference TRBV18 and TRBJ1-5, the full variable domain is NAGVMQNPRHLVRRRGQEARLRCSPMKGHSHVYWYRQLPEEGLKFMVYLQKENIIDESGMPKERFSAEFPKEGPSILRIQQVVRGDSAAYFCASSPFGGASNSNQPQHFGDGTRLSIL.

The CDR3 sequence: CASSLGVGASEAFF. In DNA form, the CDR3 reads TGTGCCAGCAGCTTAGGGGTTGGGGCCTCTGAAGCTTTCTTT. The rearrangement joins TRBV7-8 to TRBJ1-1, with a weak D call TRBD1 (5 bases). CDR3 length equals 14 residues. V was cut by 1 base and J by 6 bases, with 12 bases left in between. Germline-derived CDR1 and CDR2 are SGHVS and FQNEAQ.

CDR3 protein: CASSFRPGQNSNTEAFF. In nucleotides, the CDR3 is TGCGCCAGCAGCTTCCGGCCGGGACAGAATTCGAACACTGAAGCTTTCTTT. V and J are TRBV5-1 and TRBJ1-1; 7 bases align to TRBD1. CDR3 size: 17 residues. Losses at the gene ends were 2 bases for V and 1 base for J; bases not matched to a gene: 11. The V gene's germline CDR1 is SGHRS and CDR2 YFSETQ. Full variable domain (remainder filled in from reference TRBV5-1 and TRBJ1-1): KAGVTQTPRYLIKTRGQQVTLSCSPISGHRSVSWYQQTPGQGLQFLFEYFSETQRNKGNFPGRFSGRQFSNSRSEMNVSTLELGDSALYLCASSFRPGQNSNTEAFFGQGTRLTVV.

The chain couples TRBV5-1 to TRBJ1-1, with a tentative D call TRBD1 (6 bases). Germline values: CDR1 SGHRS, CDR2 YFSETQ. The V end was cut by 3 bases, the J end by 1 base, with 10 bases between. The CDR3 is made up of 14 amino acids. CDR3 protein: CASSWSRGNTEAFF. DNA of the CDR3: TGCGCCAGCAGCTGGTCCAGGGGGAACACTGAAGCTTTCTTT.

The V call is TRBV7-2, the J call TRBJ2-1, with D unclear. The CDR3 contains 15 residues. Trimming pared 5 bases from V and 0 bases from J, leaving 11 bases between. Germline V gene lookup returns CDR1 SGHTA and CDR2 FQGNSA. CDR3 sequence (DNA): TGTGCCAGCAGCCCCGGTCGGGCCTCCTACAATGAGCAGTTCTTC. Protein sequence: CASSPGRASYNEQFF. Full variable domain (remainder filled in from reference TRBV7-2 and TRBJ2-1): GAGVSQSPSNKVTEKGKDVELRCDPISGHTALYWYRQSLGQGLEFLIYFQGNSAPDKSGLPSDRFSAERTGGSVSTLTIQRTQQEDSAVYLCASSPGRASYNEQFFGPGTRLTVL.

This clonotype showed up just a few times. The chain recombines TRBV4-2 with TRBJ1-5; D is perhaps TRBD1 (6 bases). This CDR3 region has 15 residues. The germline V and J ends were trimmed by 1 base and 7 bases, with 14 bases remaining between them. Germline values: CDR1 LGHNA, CDR2 YNFKEQ. CDR3 sequence reads: CASSQGARGGQPQHF. The CDR3, as DNA: TGTGCCAGCAGCCAAGGGGCCAGGGGAGGCCAGCCCCAGCATTTT.

This clonotype was counted ten times or more. In DNA form, the CDR3 reads TGTGCCAGCAGCCCAGGGGGCTCTGGAAACACCATATATTTT. Translation: CASSPGGSGNTIYF. The chain has TRBV7-9 and TRBJ1-3, with 7 bases fitting TRBD1. The CDR3 is 14 amino acids. CDR1 SEHNR and CDR2 FQNEAQ come from the germline V gene (reference sequence). V was clipped by 5 bases and J by 0 bases; unmatched bases: 1. Together with reference TRBV7-9 and TRBJ1-3, the CDR3 gives the full variable domain: DTGVSQNPRHKITKRGQNVTFRCDPISEHNRLYWYRQTLGQGPEFLTYFQNEAQLEKSRLLSDRFSAERPKGSFSTLEIQRTEQGDSAMYLCASSPGGSGNTIYFGEGSWLTVV.

The V gene is TRBV6-1, the J gene TRBJ2-3; 8 bases agree with TRBD1. From germline, CDR1 is MNHNS and CDR2 SASEGT. The CDR3 extends over 18 amino acids. V was clipped by 6 bases and J by 0 bases; unmatched bases: 14. The CDR3: CASSAGTGALTSTDTQYF. As DNA, the CDR3 is TGTGCCAGCAGCGCCGGGACAGGCGCCCTTACAAGCACAGATACGCAGTATTTT.

The gene calls are TRBV5-1 and TRBJ2-7; D remains unclear. Trimming removed 2 bases from V and 0 bases from J, with 12 bases in between. The germline V gene has CDR1 SGHRS and CDR2 YFSETQ. The CDR3 sequence is 15 residues long. The CDR3 DNA is TGCGCCAGCAGCTTCGGGCGTCAGATCTCCTACGAGCAGTACTTC. It encodes CASSFGRQISYEQYF.

There are a few counts of this clonotype. This chain joins TRBV5-1 and TRBJ2-1; D may be TRBD1 (6 bases). This CDR3 is built from 14 residues. Germline values: CDR1 SGHRS, CDR2 YFSETQ. V lost 4 bases and J 7 bases, leaving 15 bases between the germline ends. The CDR3 sequence: CASSPGDVGNEQFF. CDR3 DNA sequence: TGCGCCAGCAGCCCAGGGGACGTTGGGAATGAGCAGTTCTTC.

The chain recombines TRBV11-2 with TRBJ2-1, with no clear D. The CDR3 covers 17 residues. Per germline, CDR1 SGHAT and CDR2 FQNNGV. V was trimmed by 1 base and J by 5 bases, leaving 18 bases between them. The CDR3 here is CASSLGMGGLPNNEQFF. As DNA, the CDR3 is TGTGCCAGCAGCTTAGGAATGGGTGGGCTACCTAACAATGAGCAGTTCTTC.

This clonotype was seen a handful of times. This chain links TRBV7-9 with TRBJ2-7; D gene unclear. V shed 1 base and J shed 2 bases, with 12 bases lying between them. Germline CDR1 SEHNR, CDR2 FQNEAQ (reference sequence). The CDR3 spans 15 residues. In nucleotides, the CDR3 is TGTGCCAGCAGCTTAGGGTCGCGGAGTACCTACGAGCAGTACTTC. Translated, it gives CASSLGSRSTYEQYF.

The chain is built from TRBV12-3 or TRBV12-4 and TRBJ2-4, with D possibly being TRBD2 (6 bases). CDR3 size: 17 residues. The germline V and J ends were trimmed by 7 bases and 0 bases, with 19 bases remaining between them. DNA of the CDR3: TGTGCCAGCAAGACTCTAGCGTCCCGACTAGCCAAAAACATTCAGTACTTC. Its protein product is CASKTLASRLAKNIQYF.

This chain joins TRBV12-3 or TRBV12-4 and TRBJ1-5, with 8 bases matching TRBD1. This CDR3 comprises 15 residues. V shed 6 bases and J 4 bases; nucleotides not matched to a gene: 8. The CDR3 DNA is TGTGCCAGCAGACTCACTACAGGGGGAAATCAGCCCCAGCATTTT. It specifies CASRLTTGGNQPQHF.

The sample holds many counts of this clonotype. The chain recombines TRBV29-1 with TRBJ2-4, with D unresolved. Trimming stripped 2 bases from V and 9 bases from J, with 8 bases between. The CDR3 has 11 amino acids. CDR1 is SQVTM, CDR2 ANQGSEA, per germline. The CDR3 nucleotides are TGCAGCGTTGAAAGGCATAGCATTCAGTACTTC. Translating it yields CSVERHSIQYF.

The J gene is TRBJ2-4, the V gene TRBV6-1; tentative D call: TRBD1 (6 bases). Trimming pared 0 bases from V and 8 bases from J, leaving 8 bases between. This CDR3 is built from 13 residues. Germline CDR1 and CDR2: MNHNS and SASEGT. CDR3 sequence: CASSEAWGHIQYF. The DNA of the CDR3 is TGTGCCAGCAGTGAAGCGTGGGGGCACATTCAGTACTTC.

In its sample, this clonotype was seen a few times. CDR3 amino acids: CASSLARSIPGETQYF. CDR3 sequence (DNA): TGCGCCAGCAGCTTGGCTCGGAGTATCCCCGGGGAGACCCAGTACTTC. V usage is TRBV5-1 and J usage is TRBJ2-5; D unclear. The germline gives CDR1 SGHRS, CDR2 YFSETQ. The CDR3 consists of 16 residues. Trimming removed 0 bases from V and 5 bases from J, with 17 bases in between.

The table lists this clonotype with a few counts. The chain links TRBV10-3 to TRBJ1-5, with TRBD1 identical over 12 bases. With 3 bases clipped from V and 6 bases from J, the junction kept 12 bases outside the gene matches. From germline, CDR1 is ENHRY and CDR2 SYGVKD. The CDR3 is 18 amino acids. The CDR3 region is CAISEGGTGGLIFQPQHF. In DNA, the CDR3 is TGTGCCATCAGTGAAGGCGGGACAGGGGGCCTAATTTTTCAGCCCCAGCATTTT.

The table lists this clonotype with many counts. The chain links TRBV5-1 to TRBJ1-3, with no clear D. This CDR3 region has 13 residues. V was clipped by 1 base and J by 7 bases, with 9 bases between them. CDR1 and CDR2 (germline): SGHRS, YFSETQ. The CDR3 DNA reads as TGCGCCAGCAGCTTGCAAGTGGGGAACACCATATATTTT. This translates into CASSLQVGNTIYF.

Only a few counts were recorded for this clonotype. The rearrangement uses TRBV9 and TRBJ2-7, with a possible D match to TRBD2 (6 bases). The V and J ends lost 4 bases and 11 bases respectively, with 19 bases between them. The CDR3 is 13 amino acids. Per the germline V gene, CDR1 is SGDLS and CDR2 is YYNGEE. The CDR3 sequence is CASSSRSSGVKYF. The CDR3, as DNA: TGTGCCAGCAGCTCCCGGTCGTCGGGGGTTAAGTACTTC.

The chain uses TRBV12-3 or TRBV12-4 and TRBJ1-1; no reliable D call. V lost 6 bases and J lost 0, with 11 bases in between. The length of the CDR3 is 14 residues. The CDR3, as DNA: TGTGCCAGCAGAGAAACAGCCTTGAACACTGAAGCTTTCTTT. Translation gives CASRETALNTEAFF.

This clonotype has at least ten counts. V gene TRBV12-3 or TRBV12-4 combines with J gene TRBJ1-6, with D perhaps matching TRBD1 (5 bases). V was trimmed by 5 bases and J by 10 bases, leaving 24 bases between them. The CDR3 has 17 amino acids. The chain's CDR3 is CASSPGAGYYGDSPLHF. The CDR3 nucleotides read TGTGCCAGCAGTCCTGGGGCCGGGTACTACGGGGACTCACCCCTCCACTTT.